The clone carrying this T cell receptor (beta chain) appeared a single time. Antigen: not known. This sample is part of a study of T cell responses to AZD1222 COVID-19 vaccine. Study-level results: Spike-spanning, vaccine-associated CD4 TCRs were dominant at 160-218 and 743-854. Spike-specific TCR breadth and depth both grew after two AZD1222 doses. In a largely white British group with more females than males, clonal diversity was possibly underestimated.

There are 18 residues in the CDR3. The assay was immunoSEQ multiplex PCR, and TCRdb's table has in-frame clones only and misses some. The data show about 150,000 clones, over 90% seen once. The sequencing here drew on peripheral blood, taken on day 0 of AZD1222 vaccination. The receptor was isolated from an adult in good health. The rearrangement uses TRBV21-1 and TRBJ2-1; the table calls TRBD2, which could not be checked here. TRBV21-1 represents a pseudogene. The CDR3 loop reads CASSKEGCRGKGINEQFF. CDR3 in DNA: TGTGCCAGCAGCAAAGAAGGGTGTCGGGGTAAAGGAATCAATGAGCAGTTCTTC.